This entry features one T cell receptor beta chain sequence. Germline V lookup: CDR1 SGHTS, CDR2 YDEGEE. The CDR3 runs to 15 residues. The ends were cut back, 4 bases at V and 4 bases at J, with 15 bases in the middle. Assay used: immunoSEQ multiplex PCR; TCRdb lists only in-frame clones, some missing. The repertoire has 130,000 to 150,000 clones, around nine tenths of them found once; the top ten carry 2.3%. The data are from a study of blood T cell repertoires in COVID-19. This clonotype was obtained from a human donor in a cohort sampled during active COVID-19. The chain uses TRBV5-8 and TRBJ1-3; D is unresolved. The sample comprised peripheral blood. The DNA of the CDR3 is TGTGCCAGCAGCCCTATACGCGGCTCCGGAAACACCATATATTTT. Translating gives CASSPIRGSGNTIYF.